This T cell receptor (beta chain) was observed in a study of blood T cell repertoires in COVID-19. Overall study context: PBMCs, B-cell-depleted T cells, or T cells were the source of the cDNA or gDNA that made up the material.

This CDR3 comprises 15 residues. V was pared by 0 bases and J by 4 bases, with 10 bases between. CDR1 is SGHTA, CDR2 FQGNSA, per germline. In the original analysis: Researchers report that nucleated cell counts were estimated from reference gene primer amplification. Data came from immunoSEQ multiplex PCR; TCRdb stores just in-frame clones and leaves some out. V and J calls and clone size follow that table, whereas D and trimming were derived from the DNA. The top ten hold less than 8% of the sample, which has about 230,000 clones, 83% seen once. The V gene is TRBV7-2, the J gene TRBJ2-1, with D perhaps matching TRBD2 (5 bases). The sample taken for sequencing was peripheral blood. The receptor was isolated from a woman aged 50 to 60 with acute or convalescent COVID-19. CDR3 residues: CASSLAALVYNEQFF. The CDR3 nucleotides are TGTGCCAGCAGCTTAGCCGCACTAGTGTACAATGAGCAGTTCTTC.